This T cell receptor (beta chain) derives from a study of CD8 T cells in ankylosing spondylitis (dated by TCRdb to 2017 to 2019). A note on the overall study: The study profiled T cell receptor beta repertoires in healthy donors and ankylosing spondylitis patients to find disease-linked TCR variants. Peripheral blood was sampled, and synovial fluid was additionally collected from ankylosing spondylitis patients. The full study cohort was made up of under 30 ankylosing spondylitis patients and over 90 healthy donors. Overall study results and their limits: A TCR beta motif made up of several highly homologous amino acid variants appeared to be characteristic of blood from ankylosing spondylitis patients. A CD8+ phenotype was shown by the disease-linked clones, which were found at relatively low frequencies in peripheral blood. Some of the motif variants had been reported before in the synovial fluid and blood of reactive arthritis patients, a finding that suggests common disease-initiation mechanisms. The disease-linked clones were reported to be significantly enriched in matched synovial fluid samples from ankylosing spondylitis patients.

Worth noting for this clonotype: This clone's antigen is unknown. No much larger clone is present one base from it, and per-base qualities are unavailable.

The listed sequencing device is Illumina HiSeq 2500. Quantitative 5'-RACE with molecular barcodes was used to prepare TCR beta libraries. Per the authors' processing: Disease-linked TCR variants were identified with a new computational method built on a probabilistic model of VDJ rearrangement. TCRdb trimmed the raw reads at Q25, called clones with MiXCR and kept productive beta chains. Records with the same CDR3 protein are collapsed into one entry carrying the most frequent genes and DNA. None of the V and J calls come from the authors' own analysis; TCRdb made them. The sample table contains about 390,000 distinct CDR3 sequences; only one count was recorded for around 22% of them. The ten largest clonotypes hold less than 20% of the sample. Material for sequencing was blood, either unsorted or a sorted T cell fraction (not recorded which). This sequence originates from a male donor with ankylosing spondylitis.

The nucleotides are TGTGCCAGCGCTGGGGGGGGCACAGATACGCAGTATTTT. It specifies CASAGGGTDTQYF. The receptor chain draws on TRBV7-3 and TRBJ2-3, and TRBD2 matches 7 of the central bases. The germline V gene encodes CDR1 SGHTA and CDR2 FQGTGA. Including the terminal cysteine and phenylalanine, the CDR3 comprises 13 residues. Here the CDR3 DNA is all that survives: 39 bases in frame from base 1. Germline trimming amounts to 8 bases on V and 1 base on J, with 3 as the count of junction bases outside the gene matches.